This record looks at one T cell receptor (beta chain) sequence and its context. Clones were read by immunoSEQ multiplex PCR, and TCRdb kept only the in-frame ones, dropping some. The data show about 110,000 clones, less than 90% seen once. This sample was included in a study of blood T cell repertoires in COVID-19. The CDR3 extends over 16 amino acids. Germline V gene lookup returns CDR1 SGHNT and CDR2 YENEEA. Trimming left V 4 bases short and J 10 bases short, with 23 bases between. Sequenced sample: peripheral blood. V is TRBV11-3 and J is TRBJ2-1, with D maybe TRBD2 (6 bases). This TCR derives from a woman aged 55-70 years with acute or convalescent COVID-19. This CDR3 is CASSSTGAGPSREQFF. For the CDR3, the DNA is TGTGCCAGCAGCTCCACGGGAGCGGGCCCAAGCCGGGAGCAGTTCTTC.